These T cell receptor beta chains were read from a single sample in a study of metastatic and nonmetastatic thyroid tumors. TCRdb re-called clones via MiXCR from the PCR reads. The repertoire has about 92,000 clones, 15% of them found once; the top ten carry roughly 3.9%. The sample was blood. Receptors originate from a female donor with papillary thyroid cancer or a benign thyroid nodule (not recorded which). Some clones in this sample may be carry-over from other donors' samples. The CDR3 runs from the conserved cysteine through the conserved F or W. D genes are given only for firm matches. Some rows mark clone size as missing; the rest say once, few, many or name a class of expanded clone.

TGTGCCAGCAGTTTCAGGTACACTGAAGCTTTCTTT,CASSFRYTEAFF,TRBJ1-1,NA,TRBV28,many
TGCAGTGCAAAGGGGACGGGACAGGGAGTGTACGAGCAGTACTTC,CSAKGTGQGVYEQYF,TRBJ2-7,TRBD1,TRBV20-1,NA
TGTGCCAGCAATCTCCAACAGGGGGCGGTTGAGCAGTTCTTC,CASNLQQGAVEQFF,TRBJ2-1,TRBD1,TRBV12-3/TRBV12-4,NA
TGCAGTGCCAGAAGGACAGCGTCGGAATACAATGAGCAGTTCTTC,CSARRTASEYNEQFF,TRBJ2-1,NA,TRBV20-1,many
TGTGCCAGCAGCCACTTCGGCGACACAGATACGCAGTATTTT,CASSHFGDTDTQYF,TRBJ2-3,NA,TRBV9,few
TGTGCCAGCAGTCCAACAGGGTACTACAATGAGCAGTTCTTC,CASSPTGYYNEQFF,TRBJ2-1,NA,TRBV28,many
TGTGCCAGCAGTCTCGCCCTTGGACTAGCGGGGATTTACGAGCAGTACTTC,CASSLALGLAGIYEQYF,TRBJ2-7,TRBD2,TRBV27,NA
TGTGCCAGCAGCCAAGGGATAGGGCACAGGGTAGGGCACTTT,CASSQGIGHRVGHF,TRBJ1-6,NA,TRBV3-1,many
TGTGCCAGCAGTGAAAGGGAGGGGCCCTCCCCCCAGCATTTT,CASSEREGPSPQHF,TRBJ1-5,NA,TRBV2,many
TGTGCCAGCAGTGATGGCAGAAACTATGGCTACACCTTC,CASSDGRNYGYTF,TRBJ1-2,NA,TRBV2,many
TGTGCCAGTGGTCCCAAGGGGACAGGTAATTCACCCCTCCACTTT,CASGPKGTGNSPLHF,TRBJ1-6,TRBD1,TRBV19,many
TGTGCCAGCAGCGTAGGAAAGGGGGCAGATACGCAGTATTTT,CASSVGKGADTQYF,TRBJ2-3,NA,TRBV9,many
TGCAGTGCGGAGACTAGCGGGTGGCCTAGCACAGATACGCAGTATTTT,CSAETSGWPSTDTQYF,TRBJ2-3,TRBD2,TRBV20-1,NA
TGCGCCAGCAGCCCTATCCGGACAGGGGGCCAAGAGACCCAGTACTTC,CASSPIRTGGQETQYF,TRBJ2-5,TRBD1,TRBV5-1,many
TGTGCCAGCAGCTTCGACAGTAGCGGTGAAAAACTGTTTTTT,CASSFDSSGEKLFF,TRBJ1-4,NA,TRBV7-9,many
TGTGCCAGCAGCCCACATTCAGGAGGGGGGGGCTATTCATATGGCTACACCTTC,CASSPHSGGGGYSYGYTF,TRBJ1-2,NA,TRBV7-9,many
TGCGCCAGCAGCTCCTACTTACTTGGACGGGGGCAGTTCACAGATACGCAGTATTTT,CASSSYLLGRGQFTDTQYF,TRBJ2-3,NA,TRBV5-1,many
TGTGCCAGCAGTTCAAGGGGAACAGGGGTCTTTGCCTATGGCTACACCTTC,CASSSRGTGVFAYGYTF,TRBJ1-2,TRBD1,TRBV27,few
TGTGCCAGCAGCTCGGCAGGCTATGGCTACACCTTC,CASSSAGYGYTF,TRBJ1-2,NA,TRBV3-1,many
TGTGCCAGCAGCTTAGTAGCCGGGACTAGCGGTGCTAATGAGCAGTTCTTC,CASSLVAGTSGANEQFF,TRBJ2-1,TRBD2,TRBV11-2,NA
TGTGCCAGCAGCCCACCAGAGCGCACCGGGGAGCTGTTTTTT,CASSPPERTGELFF,TRBJ2-2,NA,TRBV7-3,many
TGTGCCAGCAGTTTTCCCGCGCCGGGGGAGGAGACCCAGTACTTC,CASSFPAPGEETQYF,TRBJ2-5,NA,TRBV28,many
TGTGCCAGCAGCCAGGGGGGTCGGGTCGCTGGAAACACCATATATTTT,CASSQGGRVAGNTIYF,TRBJ1-3,NA,TRBV4-2,many
TGCGCCAGCAGCCCCGGACAGGGAAGCAAAGCAAGCGAAAAACTGTTTTTT,CASSPGQGSKASEKLFF,TRBJ1-4,TRBD1,TRBV5-1,few
TGTGCCAGCAGCAGGGACAGGGCTGAAGCTTTCTTT,CASSRDRAEAFF,TRBJ1-1,TRBD1,TRBV5-4,many
TGTGCCAGCAGGGACAGACAGACCAGAAATGAAAAACTGTTTTTT,CASRDRQTRNEKLFF,TRBJ1-4,NA,TRBV2,many
TGTGCCAGCAGCTACCAGGGCGGGGGCACTGAAGCTTTCTTT,CASSYQGGGTEAFF,TRBJ1-1,NA,TRBV11-2,many
TGTGCCAGCAGTTTGACAGGGAACGGGAATGGCTACACCTTC,CASSLTGNGNGYTF,TRBJ1-2,TRBD1,TRBV28,many
TGTTCCAGTACTATACAGGGGAATCAGTCCCAGCATTTT,CSSTIQGNQSQHF,TRBJ1-5,TRBD1,TRBV19,NA